This T cell receptor (beta chain) was identified in a study of shared clonotypes between healthy human individuals. General study points: Limited genetic and exposure-history diversity came from having few donors. As a rule, naive subsets had a larger estimated richness than memory subsets.

CDR1 is SGHTA and CDR2 is FQGNSA in the germline V gene. The CDR3 is 14 amino acids. V was clipped by 8 bases and J by 5 bases, with 18 bases between them. As for this clone: Its specificity is unknown.

How the authors handled the data: There were no quality scores in the junction-only immunoSEQ sequences, so filtering differed. Produced via immunoSEQ multiplex PCR; TCRdb's table is partial and in-frame only. The DNA was the basis for D and trimming; V, J and clone size are from that table. The sample carries around 1.1 million clones, 70% to 80% recorded once. This sequence joins TRBV7-2 and TRBJ1-1; D is ambiguous. The clonotype was recovered from a man between 18 and 35 years old in good health. Some clones in this sample may be carry-over from other donors' samples. Sequenced sample: memory CD4+ T cells from PBMCs. Regarding subset: CD45RA-negative fraction. CDR3 DNA: TGTGCCAGCGGACCCCACTGGGCCGGGACTGAAGCTTTCTTT. It encodes CASGPHWAGTEAFF.